These 7 T cell receptor beta chains share one sample of origin, sequenced in a study of control samples from healthy donors and cancer patients (dated by TCRdb to the early 2020s). The library was built by means of the immunoSEQ multiplex PCR assay. TCRdb took over this immuneACCESS table, retaining in-frame rearrangements with V and J assigned. Such tables are incomplete; in checked studies, under half of the missing clones stem from an unresolved V gene, and the remainder is unexplained. A total of about 160,000 clones appear in this sample, over 85% of them only once. Jointly, the top ten make up approximately 5.7% of the sample. The specimen was blood. Source of these receptors: a man between 18 and 29 years old in good health.

CDR3 nucleotide sequence: TGTGCCAGCGATAAGTCGGGGACCTCTGGAAACACCATATATTTT. Protein product: CASDKSGTSGNTIYF. V is TRBV9 and J is TRBJ1-3; TRBD1 might be the D (5 bases). Trimming left V 7 bases short and J 0 bases short, with 14 bases between. The CDR3 covers 15 residues. CDR1 and CDR2 from the germline V gene are SGDLS and YYNGEE.

This sequence joins TRBV7-9 and TRBJ2-1, with TRBD1 identical over 8 bases. Germline-derived CDR1 and CDR2 are SEHNR and FQNEAQ (reference sequence). With V trimmed by 5 bases and J by 12 bases, 3 bases remained unmatched. This CDR3 has 11 residues. The CDR3 sequence: CASSPGQGQFF. The CDR3 nucleotides read TGTGCCAGCAGCCCCGGACAGGGGCAGTTCTTC.

V and J are TRBV7-8 and TRBJ2-2; D could derive from TRBD1 or TRBD2 (6 bases each). From germline, CDR1 is SGHVS and CDR2 FQNEAQ. The V and J ends lost 5 bases and 1 base respectively, with 17 bases between them. This CDR3 region has 17 residues. The CDR3 nucleotides are TGTGCCAGCAGCCGGGGGAGAGGACAGTGGAACACCGGGGAGCTGTTTTTT. Its protein is CASSRGRGQWNTGELFF.

The V and J genes are TRBV2 and TRBJ2-7, with 11 bases matching TRBD2. Unmatched junction bases numbered 5, after V lost 6 bases and J lost 1 base. Germline V gene sequence: CDR1 SNHLY, CDR2 FYNNEI. The CDR3 is 15 residues long. This chain's CDR3 is CASRKGLAVSYEQYF. In DNA form, the CDR3 reads TGTGCCAGCAGGAAGGGACTAGCGGTATCCTACGAGCAGTACTTC.

V and J are TRBV19 and TRBJ1-1; D unclear. In germline, CDR1 is LNHDA, CDR2 SQIVND (reference sequence). This CDR3 comprises 13 residues. The V end lost 3 bases, the J end lost 1 base, and 6 bases lay between the germline ends. For the CDR3, the DNA is TGTGCCAGTAGTATTTGGCAGAACACTGAAGCTTTCTTT. Its translation: CASSIWQNTEAFF.

The gene calls are TRBV4-2 and TRBJ2-3, with 11 bases matching TRBD1. Germline V lookup: CDR1 LGHNA, CDR2 YNFKEQ. This CDR3 spans 17 amino acids. Trimming at V came to 6 bases and at J to 0 bases, leaving 8 bases not matched to a gene. The DNA for the CDR3 is TGTGCCAGCAGACTGGGACAGGGGGGTGGAAGCACAGATACGCAGTATTTT. Protein product: CASRLGQGGGSTDTQYF.

A few counts support this clone. The chain links TRBV19 to TRBJ1-1; D may be TRBD1 (6 bases). The CDR3 sequence is 14 residues long. V was clipped by 3 bases and J by 6 bases, with 14 bases between them. Germline V lookup: CDR1 LNHDA, CDR2 SQIVND (reference sequence). The CDR3 sequence is CASSIWGPSAEAFF. The DNA for the CDR3 is TGTGCCAGTAGTATCTGGGGGCCTTCCGCTGAAGCTTTCTTT.